These 8 T cell receptor beta chains share one sample of origin, sequenced in a study of human thymus T cells (dated by TCRdb to about 2020). Receptor amplification or capture employed the immunoSEQ multiplex PCR assay. The immuneACCESS repertoire file appears here via TCRdb, limited to in-frame rearrangements. These files lack a portion of the clones; in checked studies, under half of the deficit traces to unresolved V genes, and the cause of the others is not known. The sample data list tens of thousands of clones, and approximately 93% of these were observed just once. More than 0.1% of the sample is in the top ten clones. Sequenced: blood. These receptor sequences come from a boy in the first two years of life with a congenital heart defect but otherwise immunologically healthy.

The CDR3 loop is CASSQARGRYDEQFF. The CDR3 DNA is TGTGCCAGCAGCCAAGCTAGGGGGCGTTACGATGAGCAGTTCTTC. V and J are TRBV4-2 and TRBJ2-1; 7 positions agree with TRBD1. The CDR3 is 15 amino acids. Germline V gives CDR1 LGHNA, CDR2 YNFKEQ. V trimming: 1 base; J trimming: 8 bases; junction bases outside the gene matches: 8.

Only one count was recorded for this clone. The rearrangement joins TRBV12-5 to TRBJ2-3, with 7 bases lining up with TRBD2. Germline-derived CDR1 and CDR2 are LGHNT and FRNRAP. V lost 5 bases, J lost 4 bases, and 6 bases stayed unmatched. The CDR3 loop spans 14 amino acids. CDR3 region: CASGGTGGPDTQYF. For the CDR3, the DNA is TGTGCTAGTGGTGGGACGGGAGGACCAGATACGCAGTATTTT.

J is TRBJ1-2 and V is TRBV6-5, with 9 bases matching TRBD1. The CDR3 contains 14 residues. Germline V gives CDR1 MNHEY, CDR2 SVGAGI. The trim removed 6 bases at V and 6 bases at J, leaving 8 bases unmatched. The CDR3 coding sequence is TGTGCCAGCAGCCCGGACAGGGGAAGGGATGGCTACACCTTC. Translating gives CASSPDRGRDGYTF.

DNA of the CDR3: TGCGCCAGCAGCCCACAGGGGGCTGAGACCCAGTACTTC. This encodes CASSPQGAETQYF. J is TRBJ2-5 and V is TRBV5-1; 9 bases are shared with TRBD1. Germline V gene lookup returns CDR1 SGHRS and CDR2 YFSETQ. The CDR3 contains 13 residues. The trim removed 4 bases at V and 5 bases at J, leaving 3 bases unmatched.

The J gene is TRBJ1-2, the V gene TRBV6-5; no clear D gene. The germline V gene has CDR1 MNHEY and CDR2 SVGAGI. The CDR3 spans 15 residues. V was clipped by 7 bases and J by 3 bases, with 18 bases between them. CDR3 residues: CASTAPGLGDYGYTF. The CDR3 coding sequence is TGTGCCAGCACGGCCCCAGGCCTCGGGGACTATGGCTACACCTTC.

The V and J genes are TRBV7-6 and TRBJ2-1; 11 bases match TRBD2. Trimming at V came to 5 bases and at J to 2 bases, leaving 2 bases not matched to a gene. The germline CDR1 and CDR2 sequences are SGHVS and FNYEAQ. CDR3 length equals 15 residues. As DNA, the CDR3 is TGTGCCAGCAGCCGGACTAGCGGGCCCTACAATGAGCAGTTCTTC. This encodes CASSRTSGPYNEQFF.

The genes are TRBV6-1 and TRBJ2-2; 7 nucleotides agree with TRBD2. This CDR3 spans 15 amino acids. Germline V gene lookup returns CDR1 MNHNS and CDR2 SASEGT. V shed 6 bases, J shed 7 bases, and the junction held 11 bases outside the gene matches. The CDR3 loop reads CASSQGDYSIGELFF. As DNA, the CDR3 is TGTGCCAGCAGCCAAGGGGACTACTCTATCGGGGAGCTGTTTTTT.

The V gene is TRBV10-2, the J gene TRBJ2-3; 11 bases match TRBD2. The junction had 5 bases not matched to a gene; V was cut back by 5 bases and J by 1 base. Germline V gene data show CDR1 as WSHSY and CDR2 as SAAADI. CDR3 length: 16 amino acids. The CDR3 is CASSLLSGGGTDTQYF. As DNA, the CDR3 is TGCGCCAGCAGTCTTCTTAGCGGGGGGGGCACAGATACGCAGTATTTT.